Described below is a single TCR beta chain sequence and its context. The method was immunoSEQ multiplex PCR; TCRdb's version includes in-frame clones alone and lacks a portion of them. The sample consists of approximately 70,000 clones, approximately 90% of them appearing once. This record comes from a study of T cell changes during pregnancy in multiple sclerosis. CDR3 length: 17 amino acids. Germline V CDR1 and CDR2: SGHRS, YFSETQ. The junction had 4 bases not matched to a gene; V was cut back by 2 bases and J by 0 bases. The chain couples TRBV5-1 to TRBJ2-5; 13 positions match TRBD2. The sample in question was peripheral blood, obtained in the first trimester of pregnancy. This TCR was sampled from a female donor in good health, enrolled as a control in a pregnancy study. The CDR3 loop reads CASSLQLAGGYQETQYF. In nucleotides, the CDR3 is TGCGCCAGCAGCTTACAACTAGCGGGAGGGTACCAAGAGACCCAGTACTTC.